This record looks at one T cell receptor (beta chain) sequence and its context. The record originates from a study of blood T cell repertoires in COVID-19. Turning to the study itself: The study drew acute and convalescent COVID-19 samples from the United States, Italy and Spain. PBMCs, B-cell-depleted T cells, or T cells provided the cDNA or gDNA that made up the material.

Patients of the Seattle cohort, enrolled during active infection, were followed longitudinally. Per the original data handling: The assay estimated nucleated cells by amplifying reference gene primers. Here immunoSEQ multiplex PCR was the method, and the copy in TCRdb shows in-frame clones only, minus some. That table furnishes V, J and clone size, whereas the DNA furnished D and trimming. This table has 150,000 to 200,000 clones, around 80% appearing once. The V end lost 4 bases, the J end lost 4 bases, and 5 bases lay between the germline ends. There are 11 residues in the CDR3. The V gene's germline CDR1 is DFQATT and CDR2 SNEGSKA (reference sequence).

Source material: peripheral blood. V usage is TRBV20-1 and J usage is TRBJ2-1; no definite D call. This TCR was sampled from an elderly woman with COVID-19, enrolled during active disease. As DNA, the CDR3 is TGCAGTGCTACAATTTACAATGAGCAGTTCTTC. This sequence encodes CSATIYNEQFF.